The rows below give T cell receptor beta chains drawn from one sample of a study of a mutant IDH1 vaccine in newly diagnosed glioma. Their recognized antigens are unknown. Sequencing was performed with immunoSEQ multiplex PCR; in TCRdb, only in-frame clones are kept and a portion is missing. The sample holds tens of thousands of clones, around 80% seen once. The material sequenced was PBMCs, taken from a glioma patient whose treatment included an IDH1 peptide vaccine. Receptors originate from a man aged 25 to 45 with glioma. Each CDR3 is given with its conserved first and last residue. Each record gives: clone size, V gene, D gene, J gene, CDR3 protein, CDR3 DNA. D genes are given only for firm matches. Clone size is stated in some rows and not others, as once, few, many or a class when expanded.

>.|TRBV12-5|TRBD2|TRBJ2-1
CASGLAPGLAGGYNEQFF
TGTGCTAGTGGTTTGGCTCCGGGACTAGCGGGGGGATACAATGAGCAGTTCTTC
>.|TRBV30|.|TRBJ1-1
CAWSRINQENTEAFF
TGTGCCTGGAGTCGCATAAATCAGGAGAACACTGAAGCTTTCTTT
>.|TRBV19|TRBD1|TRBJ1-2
CASSPVQQGSSGYTF
TGTGCCAGTAGCCCCGTACAACAGGGGAGCTCGGGCTACACCTTC
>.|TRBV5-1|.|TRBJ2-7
CASSLQGYEQYF
TGCGCCAGCAGCTTACAGGGCTACGAGCAGTACTTC
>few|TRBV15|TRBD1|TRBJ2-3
CATRKKPRDSLHTDTQYF
TGTGCCACCAGAAAAAAACCCCGGGACAGCCTACACACAGATACGCAGTATTTT
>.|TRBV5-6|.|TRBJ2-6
CASSLYGSGANVLTF
TGTGCCAGCAGCTTGTATGGTTCTGGGGCCAACGTCCTGACTTTC
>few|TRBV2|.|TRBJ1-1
CASNEPSRWDTEAFF
TGTGCCAGCAATGAACCTAGCAGGTGGGACACTGAAGCTTTCTTT
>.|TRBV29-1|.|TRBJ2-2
CSGQTANTGELFF
TGCAGCGGACAAACGGCGAACACCGGGGAGCTGTTTTTT
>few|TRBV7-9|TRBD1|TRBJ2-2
CASSIGTGSGELFF
TGTGCCAGCAGCATAGGGACAGGGTCCGGGGAGCTGTTTTTT
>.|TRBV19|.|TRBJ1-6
CASSAPKSSYNSPLHF
TGTGCCAGTAGCGCCCCCAAGAGCTCCTATAATTCACCCCTCCACTTT